Detailed here is one T cell receptor beta chain. Its antigen is currently not known. A read error may explain this, as a much larger clone is one base away. Stable Graves' hyperthyroidism was defined as no progression to ophthalmopathy during 18 months of follow-up. Hyperthyroidism patients were newly diagnosed, with disease duration under 2 months, and aged 18 to 65 years. Patients with uncontrolled infections, other autoimmune diseases, pregnancy or lactation were excluded. Clinical symptoms, serum thyroxine and TRAb, thyroid ultrasound, and orbital computed tomography formed the basis for the diagnoses. PBMCs were isolated from 7.5 to 10 ml of fresh peripheral blood by Ficoll-Paque density gradient centrifugation. Trizol reagent was used to extract total RNA, and RNA quality was then checked on an Agilent 2100 Bioanalyzer. The sample belongs to a study of T cells in Graves' hyperthyroidism and ophthalmopathy (dated by TCRdb to 2018 to 2020). Broadly, across the study: Peripheral blood was sampled at the time of initial diagnosis, prior to any treatment. To identify TCR V-J signatures that set the groups apart, the researchers used a discovery cohort of 100 patients, made up of 40 to 45 with Graves' ophthalmopathy and some 60 with stable Graves' hyperthyroidism. Prospective prediction of ophthalmopathy was tested in an independent validation cohort consisting of some 18 hyperthyroidism patients and over 15 patients who later progressed to ophthalmopathy. For training and testing, the 100 or so patients in the discovery cohort were randomly divided in a 7:3 ratio. In about 6 Graves' hyperthyroidism patients, the study also compared T-cell repertoires from thyroid tissue with T-cell repertoires from blood. Following sampling, methimazole starting at 30 mg daily was given to hyperthyroidism patients, and high-dose intravenous methylprednisolone was given to ophthalmopathy patients. According to the paper, TCR Vbeta CDR3 sequencing was carried out on some 140 peripheral blood samples, which came from 40 to 45 ophthalmopathy, 75 or so hyperthyroidism and roughly 17 progressor patients.

Reading from cysteine to phenylalanine, the CDR3 counts 15 amino acids. CDR3 DNA is the only sequence kept; it has 45 bases, read in frame from the first base. Clipping removes 2 bases from V and 7 bases from J, with 7 as the unmatched junction base count. As encoded in the germline V gene, CDR1 is SGHTA while CDR2 is FQGNSA. TCR beta CDR3 regions were amplified from RNA transcripts. For the first round of RT-PCR on the TCR CDR3, the HTBI primer set was used together with the Qiagen OneStep RT-PCR kit. A second multiplex PCR round built the libraries, followed by size selection and purification. Paired-end sequencing of the libraries was performed with 100 bp reads on an Illumina HiSeq2000. From the authors' description of their analysis: SOAPnuke was used to process the raw data, throwing out any read that contained adapters or uncalled bases, had a mean Phred below 15, or lacked an exact constant-primer or identifier match. COPE v1.2.5 was used to merge high-quality paired reads, and clonotypes were defined as unique nucleotide sequences. Clonotypes were aligned to IMGT TRBV, TRBD and TRBJ reference segments using MiTCR v1.1. Analysis was restricted to V-J combinations with a frequency above 0.0001, which covered roughly 99% of repertoires. A TCS score was defined as the ratio of F50 (clonal expansion) to E x V (chaos), with BLOSUM62-based TCRdist applied between CDR3 peptides within each V-J. Welch's t-statistics and random forest reduced several hundred V-J features to under 15, which were used in a naive Bayes classifier (R e1071). The Morisita-Horn index was used to measure how similar the thyroid and blood repertoires were. TCRdb trimmed public reads at Q25 via fastp, called clones via MiXCR and kept in-frame beta chains. A single entry per CDR3 protein holds the most common genes and DNA from its merged rows. The V and J calls were determined by TCRdb, not by the authors. For this sample there are 700,000 to 950,000 distinct CDR3 sequences; 35% appear just once. The biggest ten clones account for about a third of the sample.

What the authors observed across the whole study: Blood samples also contained most of the expanded thyroid clonotypes (frequency above 0.001), which suggests that blood repertoires may reflect thyroid immune responses. In validation, the model predicted progression to ophthalmopathy a median of about 6.5 months before onset, with about 70% sensitivity and about 72% specificity. No statistical method was used to set the sample size in advance, and investigators knew the group allocation. A model built on a 13 V-J signature distinguished ophthalmopathy from stable hyperthyroidism, reaching about 89% sensitivity and 81.08% specificity in cross-validation and 80%/75% in testing.

The chain is assembled from TRBV7-2 and TRBJ1-5; 8 nucleotides in the junction match TRBD1. Specimen: blood. The clonotype originates from a woman aged 40 to 50 with Graves' hyperthyroidism. CDR3 region: CASSLRGTGNQPQHF. In nucleotide form, the sequence is TGTGCCAGCAGCTTACGAGGGACAGGTAACCAGCCCCAGCATTTT. Outside the CDR3, residues come from the reference TRBV7-2 and TRBJ1-5 proteins, so the full variable domain is: GAGVSQSPSNKVTEKGKDVELRCDPISGHTALYWYRQSLGQGLEFLIYFQGNSAPDKSGLPSDRFSAERTGGSVSTLTIQRTQQEDSAVYLCASSLRGTGNQPQHFGDGTRLSIL.